The source of this T cell receptor beta chain is a study of blood T cell repertoires in COVID-19 (TCRdb year 2020). About the study as a whole: Samples covering the acute and convalescent phases of COVID-19 were provided by collaborators in the United States, Italy and Spain. The material from the prospective study consisted of cDNA or gDNA derived from T cells, B-cell-depleted T cells, or PBMCs. Deeply sampled blood TCRbeta repertoires from subjects exposed to, actively infected with, or recovered from COVID-19 were included in the dataset. The repertoires were released in a freely available public database intended as a resource for research on the immune response to SARS-CoV-2. The samples were drawn from two sources: the first 160 participants of the ongoing ImmuneRACE study, and 1,254 subjects contributed by 6 global collaborators. A de-identified subject ID, COVID-19 status, age in years and sex were almost always included in the sample metadata. Where HLA class I and class II types were available, the types were taken from metadata supplied by the sample provider, not from assay-based typing.

TCRbeta CDR3 regions were amplified from genomic DNA using the immunoSEQ Assay, a bias-controlled multiplex PCR. The authors' pipeline ran thus. Nucleated cell counts per sample were estimated from amplification of reference gene primers within the assay. To quantify the absolute abundance of each unique TCRbeta CDR3 rearrangement, sequence reads were collapsed and filtered. Productive Simpson clonality was computed per sample as the square root of Simpson's diversity index over productive rearrangements. TCRdb mirrors the immuneACCESS table, restricted to in-frame sequences. Some clones are absent from its copies; in checked studies, under half trace to an unresolved V gene, and the reason for the others is unknown. Clone size and the V and J calls come from that table; the DNA yielded D and trimming. The sample table lists 150,000 to 200,000 clones, roughly 82% of them with a count of one. The ten largest clones represent less than 5.5% of the sample.

CDR1 and CDR2 (ENHRY, SYGVKD) derive from the germline V gene. V is pruned by 6 bases and J by 6 bases, leaving 6 bases of the junction without a gene match. The CDR3 sequence holds 15 residues, the cysteine and phenylalanine included. This entry keeps only the CDR3 DNA: 45 bases, framed from base 1. This clone was recorded a few times. This receptor's antigen is unknown. The sample holds no much larger clone one base away, and base qualities are not on file. In the prospective study, participants were about 18 to 100 years old, resided in fewer than 25 geographic areas of the United States, and were enrolled through a virtual design. In the prospective study, participants were assigned to cohorts based on the clinical history participants reported in a screening survey and a study questionnaire. In the prospective study, whole blood, serum and a nasopharyngeal or oropharyngeal swab were collected from each participant by mobile phlebotomists. Participants in the prospective study had the option to provide additional blood draws and questionnaires over a roughly 2-month period. Prospective study blood samples were shipped either frozen or at room temperature before DNA extraction.

General findings and caveats noted by the study authors: The amount of clinical and demographic metadata varied by source and participant and was provided uncurated.

This clonotype originated in a woman in her fifties or sixties with acute COVID-19. This receptor chain uses TRBV10-3 and TRBJ2-1, with 12 middle bases fitting TRBD2. Material for sequencing was PBMCs or T cells enriched from blood (not recorded which). The nucleotides are TGTGCCATCAGAGAGACTAGCGGGAGAATCAATGAGCAGTTCTTC. It is translated as CAIRETSGRINEQFF.